The clone carrying this T cell receptor beta chain was counted a few times. Its antigen is not identified. Trimming removed 6 bases from V and 10 bases from J, with 21 bases in between. In germline, CDR1 is MNHEY, CDR2 SMNVEV (reference sequence). CDR3 length equals 14 residues. The data belong to a study of identical twins. Whole-study findings and limits: Twin pairs' shared out-of-frame alpha sequences were enriched in low generation probability.

TCRdb re-derived calls from the 5' RACE reads in MiXCR, one entry per CDR3 protein. The top ten clones hold less than 0.35% of a sample with some 1,600,000 distinct CDR3 sequences, about 32% of them seen once. This chain joins TRBV27 and TRBJ1-1; tentative D call: TRBD1 (5 bases). The sample taken for sequencing was cord blood. The receptor's source is a newborn girl in good health. The CDR3 coding sequence is TGTGCCAGCAGCCACTTACCCAGGGCCAAGGGAGCTTTCTTT. Translating gives CASSHLPRAKGAFF.